Following are 28 T cell receptor beta chains from one sample sequenced in a study of blood T cells in healthy people across ages. For the second PCR, which ran for about 6 to 11 cycles, a sample-barcoded 5' primer and a J-beta primer mix were used. TCRdb passed the 5' RACE reads through MiXCR, listing each CDR3 protein once. Of under 1,000,000 distinct CDR3 sequences listed, roughly 40% are singletons. The sequenced sample consisted of blood. The source is a man between 18 and 35 years old in good health.

This clonotype was observed a few times. This chain uses TRBV29-1 with TRBJ2-7; no clear D. The length of the CDR3 is 12 residues. Germline V gene sequence: CDR1 SQVTM, CDR2 ANQGSEA. V was shortened by 4 bases and J by 1 base, with 8 bases between the two germline ends. CDR3 protein: CSVVEQSYEQYF. Written as DNA, the CDR3 is TGCAGCGTTGTTGAGCAGTCCTACGAGCAGTACTTC.

This clonotype was detected only a few times. The V gene is TRBV5-6, the J gene TRBJ2-7; D unresolved. Between the trimmed V and J ends, which lost 4 bases and 2 bases, there was a span of 19 bases. CDR1 is SGHDT, CDR2 YYEEEE, per germline. CDR3 length equals 16 residues. The CDR3 spells CASSHQRASRTYEQYF. The CDR3 DNA is TGTGCCAGCAGCCACCAACGGGCAAGTCGTACCTACGAGCAGTACTTC. Using reference TRBV5-6 and TRBJ2-7 for the parts outside the CDR3, the full variable domain is DAGVTQSPTHLIKTRGQQVTLRCSPKSGHDTVSWYQQALGQGPQFIFQYYEEEERQRGNFPDRFSGHQFPNYSSELNVNALLLGDSALYLCASSHQRASRTYEQYFGPGTRLTVT.

This clonotype has at least ten counts. The genes are TRBV20-1 and TRBJ2-5, with D uncertain. The CDR3 spans 11 residues. The germline V and J ends were trimmed by 4 bases and 2 bases, with 5 bases remaining between them. Germline V gene sequence: CDR1 DFQATT, CDR2 SNEGSKA (reference sequence). CDR3 sequence (DNA): TGCAGTGCTACTCAGCAAGAGACCCAGTACTTC. Amino acid sequence: CSATQQETQYF.

This clonotype was detected once. The V call is TRBV6-5, the J call TRBJ1-1; 7 nucleotides match TRBD1. The CDR3 is made up of 16 amino acids. From germline, CDR1 is MNHEY and CDR2 SVGAGI. After removal of 6 bases from V and 0 bases from J, the junction contained 10 bases not matched to a gene. CDR3 coding DNA: TGTGCCAGCAGGCTGACAGGGACAAACATGAACACTGAAGCTTTCTTT. Amino acids: CASRLTGTNMNTEAFF.

This clonotype was detected a few times. V and J are TRBV4-1 and TRBJ2-1, with D possibly matching TRBD2 (6 bases). V lost 1 base to trimming and J lost 2 bases, with 9 bases between them. This CDR3 contains 15 residues. The germline CDR1 and CDR2 sequences are MGHRA and YSYEKL. CDR3 DNA sequence: TGCGCCAGCAGCCAAGTAAGCGGGCCCTACAATGAGCAGTTCTTC. It translates to CASSQVSGPYNEQFF.

The chain joins TRBV20-1 to TRBJ2-5; TRBD1 might be the D (5 bases). In germline, CDR1 is DFQATT, CDR2 SNEGSKA (reference sequence). CDR3 length equals 15 residues. V was shortened by 3 bases and J by 11 bases, with 25 bases between the two germline ends. As DNA, the CDR3 is TGCAGTGCTAGGGGAAAAGGGGCCCGCCTCGATGAGCAGTACTTC. This codes for CSARGKGARLDEQYF.

This clonotype was observed at least ten times. This sequence joins TRBV4-2 and TRBJ2-3; TRBD1 aligns across 8 bases. Germline CDR1 reads LGHNA; CDR2 reads YNFKEQ. The CDR3 runs to 15 residues. The V segment lost 4 bases and the J segment 2 bases; nucleotides outside the gene matches: 5. The CDR3 reads CASSPGTGITDTQYF. In nucleotides, the CDR3 is TGTGCCAGCAGCCCCGGGACAGGAATCACAGATACGCAGTATTTT.

This chain uses TRBV12-3 or TRBV12-4 with TRBJ1-1, with 10 bases aligning to TRBD1. With 5 bases clipped from V and 11 bases from J, the junction kept 8 bases outside the gene matches. CDR3 size: 13 residues. The CDR3 here is CASSPRTGGSAFF. CDR3 DNA: TGTGCCAGCAGTCCGCGGACAGGGGGGTCGGCTTTCTTT.

The chain recombines TRBV4-3 with TRBJ1-2; 7 bases line up with TRBD1. The CDR3 totals 17 residues. V gave up 4 bases and J gave up 4 bases; unmatched junction bases: 15. Germline assignment: CDR1 LGHNA and CDR2 YSLEER. CDR3 DNA: TGCGCCAGCAGCCGAGCCATCCAGAGGGGGCAAACCTATGGCTACACCTTC. The encoded protein is CASSRAIQRGQTYGYTF.

Of note for this clonotype: The conserved final phenylalanine or tryptophan is absent from the CDR3, which likely points to a read error. The chain couples TRBV6-6 to TRBJ2-3, with 7 positions matching TRBD1. CDR3 length equals 15 residues. Unmatched junction bases numbered 6, after V lost 3 bases and J lost 3 bases. Germline CDR1 and CDR2: MNHNY and SVGAGI (reference sequence). CDR3 protein: CASSYLGQTTDTQYV. The CDR3 nucleotides are TGTGCCAGCAGTTATTTGGGACAGACTACAGATACGCAGTATGTT.

There are many counts of this clonotype. The V and J genes are TRBV12-3 or TRBV12-4 and TRBJ2-3, with D perhaps matching TRBD2 (5 bases). The V end was cut by 3 bases, the J end by 6 bases, with 7 bases between. The CDR3 loop spans 12 amino acids. CDR3 residues: CASSFGEDTQYF. CDR3 sequence (DNA): TGTGCCAGCAGTTTCGGGGAGGATACGCAGTATTTT.

For this clonotype: A single base separates this from a much larger clone, so it may be a read error. This chain links TRBV12-3 or TRBV12-4 with TRBJ1-5, with 7 positions matching TRBD1. CDR3 length: 14 residues. The CDR3 is CASSATGRNQSQHF. The CDR3, as DNA: TGTGCCAGCAGCGCGACAGGGCGCAATCAGTCCCAGCATTTT.

The chain carries TRBV6-5 and TRBJ2-1; D is ambiguous. This CDR3 is 14 amino acids long. Looked up from germline, CDR1 is MNHEY and CDR2 is SVGAGI. V was shortened by 5 bases and J by 4 bases, with 12 bases between the two germline ends. CDR3 protein: CASSDGLGYNEQFF. CDR3 bases: TGTGCCAGCAGTGACGGTTTGGGATACAATGAGCAGTTCTTC.

The chain recombines TRBV29-1 with TRBJ1-6; D might be TRBD1 (5 bases). This CDR3 contains 14 residues. Germline CDR1 SQVTM, CDR2 ANQGSEA. V was cut by 4 bases and J by 5 bases, with 12 bases left in between. The CDR3 region has the DNA TGCAGCGTTGCCTTGGGCAGGGATAATTCACCCCTCCACTTT. It encodes CSVALGRDNSPLHF.

This clonotype turned up a few times. The CDR3 nucleotides read TGCAGTGCTAGAGATCTCGGGACAGGGGACAGCTACGAGCAGTACTTC. Translated: CSARDLGTGDSYEQYF. This rearrangement joins TRBV20-1 to TRBJ2-7, with TRBD1 identical over 10 bases. Per germline, CDR1 DFQATT and CDR2 SNEGSKA (reference sequence). The CDR3 is made up of 16 amino acids. Unmatched junction bases numbered 8, after V lost 0 bases and J lost 3 bases.

The chain employs TRBV7-2 and TRBJ1-3; unclear D gene. V was shortened by 4 bases and J by 0 bases, with 7 bases between the two germline ends. The germline V gene encodes CDR1 SGHTA and CDR2 FQGNSA. The CDR3 extends over 14 amino acids. This chain's CDR3 is CASSSGNSGNTIYF. In DNA, the CDR3 is TGTGCCAGCAGCTCGGGTAACTCTGGAAACACCATATATTTT.

This clonotype was seen a few times. This chain connects TRBV7-2 to TRBJ2-3, with 7 bases aligning to TRBD1. The CDR3 contains 18 residues. Trimming cost V 5 bases and J 0 bases; bases outside gene matches: 14. Germline loops: CDR1 SGHTA, CDR2 FQGNSA. CDR3 loop: CASSVPPGQTFSTDTQYF. The CDR3, as DNA: TGTGCCAGCAGCGTCCCTCCGGGACAGACTTTTAGCACAGATACGCAGTATTTT. Filled out from reference TRBV7-2 and TRBJ2-3, the complete variable domain reads GAGVSQSPSNKVTEKGKDVELRCDPISGHTALYWYRQSLGQGLEFLIYFQGNSAPDKSGLPSDRFSAERTGGSVSTLTIQRTQQEDSAVYLCASSVPPGQTFSTDTQYFGPGTRLTVL.

CDR3 loop: CASTDPGLEETQYF. The CDR3 nucleotides are TGCGCCAGTACTGATCCGGGGCTTGAGGAGACCCAGTACTTC. The V and J genes are TRBV5-1 and TRBJ2-5; D is possibly TRBD1 or TRBD2 (5 bases each). Deletions cut 8 bases from V and 5 bases from J, with 19 bases between. This CDR3 spans 14 amino acids. Germline loops: CDR1 SGHRS, CDR2 YFSETQ. Drawing the rest from reference TRBV5-1 and TRBJ2-5, the complete variable domain is KAGVTQTPRYLIKTRGQQVTLSCSPISGHRSVSWYQQTPGQGLQFLFEYFSETQRNKGNFPGRFSGRQFSNSRSEMNVSTLELGDSALYLCASTDPGLEETQYFGPGTRLLVL.

The table lists this clonotype with a count of one. This sequence joins TRBV10-3 and TRBJ2-1, with TRBD2 matching 11 bases. The end of the DNA is better explained by TRBJ2-7, so the J call may be wrong. In germline, CDR1 is ENHRY, CDR2 SYGVKD. The CDR3 has 17 amino acids. In DNA, the CDR3 is TGTGCCATCAGTGACCGACTAGCGGGGAGCTCCTACAATGAGCAGTACTTC. Translating gives CAISDRLAGSSYNEQYF.

The V call is TRBV25-1, the J call TRBJ1-6; TRBD1 is a possible D gene (5 bases). Deletions cut 4 bases from V and 5 bases from J, with 15 bases between. The CDR3 is 16 residues long. The germline V gene has CDR1 MGHDK and CDR2 SYGVNS. In DNA form, the CDR3 reads TGTGCCAGCAGTGGGGCGGGGGGGTTCCATAATTCACCCCTCCACTTT. Encoded protein: CASSGAGGFHNSPLHF.

This chain uses TRBV4-1 with TRBJ2-1; 7 nucleotides align to TRBD2. Germline V gene data show CDR1 as MGHRA and CDR2 as YSYEKL. The CDR3 extends over 15 amino acids. The trim removed 1 base at V and 8 bases at J, leaving 8 bases unmatched. CDR3 residues: CASSQVTSSSHEQFF. The CDR3 nucleotides read TGCGCCAGCAGCCAAGTGACTAGCAGTTCCCATGAGCAGTTCTTC.

This clonotype has ten or more counts. V is TRBV27 and J is TRBJ2-1, with 10 nucleotides matching TRBD1. Germline V gives CDR1 MNHEY, CDR2 SMNVEV (reference sequence). The CDR3 is made up of 15 amino acids. Losses at the gene ends were 7 bases for V and 4 bases for J; bases not matched to a gene: 7. Here the CDR3 DNA reads TGTGCCAGCACCTCGAGGGACAGGGGATACAATGAGCAGTTCTTC. Amino acid sequence: CASTSRDRGYNEQFF.

This clonotype appeared a few times. The chain couples TRBV7-2 to TRBJ2-7, with D tentatively TRBD2 (6 bases). Germline loops: CDR1 SGHTA, CDR2 FQGNSA. The length of the CDR3 is 15 residues. V lost 5 bases and J 3 bases, leaving 17 bases between the germline ends. Here the CDR3 DNA reads TGTGCCAGCAGCCCCACGGGGGAGAGATTCTACGAGCAGTACTTC. This sequence encodes CASSPTGERFYEQYF.

This clonotype was recorded at least ten times. The chain employs TRBV20-1 and TRBJ2-1, with D possibly called TRBD1 or TRBD2 (5 bases each). Germline values: CDR1 DFQATT, CDR2 SNEGSKA (reference sequence). The ends were cut back, 0 bases at V and 1 base at J, with 13 bases in the middle. The CDR3 loop spans 16 amino acids. CDR3 in DNA: TGCAGTGCTAGAGATAGAGAGGGGCCTTCCTACAATGAGCAGTTCTTC. As protein: CSARDREGPSYNEQFF.

V and J are TRBV6-1 and TRBJ2-6; D not resolved. The CDR3 covers 15 residues. Germline CDR1 MNHNS, CDR2 SASEGT. V was cut by 3 bases and J by 4 bases, with 10 bases left in between. The CDR3 region has the DNA TGTGCCAGCAGTGATCTGGGTACAGGGGCCAACGTCCTGACTTTC. It specifies CASSDLGTGANVLTF.

This clonotype turned up a few times. The chain carries TRBV12-3 or TRBV12-4 and TRBJ1-1, with D hard to call. CDR3 length: 11 residues. Trimming removed 6 bases from V and 7 bases from J, with 9 bases in between. Here the CDR3 DNA reads TGTGCCAGCAGACCAGCTGGTGAAGCTTTCTTT. Translating it yields CASRPAGEAFF.

The chain links TRBV12-3 or TRBV12-4 to TRBJ1-5; no firm D call. The CDR3 loop spans 15 amino acids. Trimming removed 2 bases at V and 0 bases at J, with 8 bases between. CDR3: CASSLPLYSNQPQHF. The CDR3 DNA is TGTGCCAGCAGTTTACCGCTTTATAGCAATCAGCCCCAGCATTTT.

The chain recombines TRBV4-3 with TRBJ2-1; D uncertain. Trimming cost V 4 bases and J 8 bases, with 18 bases left between them. The CDR3 is 15 amino acids. Per germline, CDR1 LGHNA and CDR2 YSLEER. The CDR3 region has the DNA TGCGCCAGCAGCCCTCGAAGGGCCCGCGCCGATGAGCAGTTCTTC. The encoded protein is CASSPRRARADEQFF.